This T cell receptor (beta chain) was recovered during a study of breast tumors, draining lymph nodes, adjacent tissues (dated by TCRdb to about 2016). Describing the broader study: In breast cancer patients, the study compared the TCR beta repertoires of tumor, adjacent nontumor tissue and axillary lymph nodes. The study aimed to assess the relationships and possible T-cell exchange between tumor, surrounding tissue and draining lymph node repertoires in human breast cancer. Overall study results and their limits: Tumor T-cell repertoires showed less diversity than lymph node repertoires and more diversity than nontumor tissue repertoires, and tumor T-cell repertoires showed preferential V and J gene usage. The data were considered consistent with most tumor T cells being derived from the lymph node and subsequently expanding within tumor tissue. Rather than being directly demonstrated, the conclusion that tumor T cells originate in lymph nodes was presented as consistent with a hypothesis. The similarity between tumor and nontumor tissue repertoires was significantly greater in luminal-like breast cancer than in basal-like breast cancer.

The reads were generated on an Illumina HiSeq 2000. TCR beta chain libraries were generated through multiplex PCR amplification. High-throughput sequencing was used to analyze the amplified TCR beta chain products. Using fastp at Q25 and MiXCR, TCRdb reprocessed the public reads and kept productive beta chains. Every distinct CDR3 protein forms one entry, paired with its most common genes and DNA. The sample table holds about 66,000 distinct CDR3 sequences, of which approximately 45% were seen once. Roughly 8.1% of the sample rests with the top ten. Of note for this clonotype: There is no known antigen for this receptor. No much larger clone exists at a distance of one base, and base qualities are not known.

Including the terminal cysteine and phenylalanine, the CDR3 comprises 16 residues. Only CDR3 DNA remains: 48 bases, in frame from the first base. From the germline V gene, CDR1 is KGHDR and CDR2 is SFDVKD. The germline ends are 16 bases apart after V is trimmed by 7 bases and J by 0 bases. The chain was built from TRBV24-1 and TRBJ2-3; TRBD2 is a weak D gene call, 6 bases matching. The sequence was collected from a female donor with breast cancer. Some clones in this sample may be carry-over from other donors' samples. Sequenced material: breast tumor tissue. The DNA sequence is TGTGCCACCAGCCCTGCGGCGGGGACTAGCACAGATACGCAGTATTTT. The translation is CATSPAAGTSTDTQYF.